These 21 T cell receptor beta chains were sequenced from one sample in a study of T cell responses to AZD1222 COVID-19 vaccine. Here immunoSEQ multiplex PCR was the method, and the copy in TCRdb shows in-frame clones only, minus some. Of some 83,000 clones listed, about 91% are singletons. Sequenced here: peripheral blood, sampled 28 days after the second AZD1222 dose. Receptors originate from an adult who received the AZD1222 COVID-19 vaccine.

J is TRBJ1-1 and V is TRBV6-4, with a weak D call TRBD1 (5 bases). The V gene lost 3 bases and the J gene lost 5 bases, with 16 bases spanning the gap. CDR3 length equals 15 residues. CDR1 MRHNA and CDR2 SNTAGT come from the germline V gene. CDR3 in amino acids: CASSEVGQGRTEAFF. In DNA, the CDR3 is TGTGCCAGCAGTGAAGTAGGGCAGGGAAGGACTGAAGCTTTCTTT.

V is TRBV6-1 and J is TRBJ2-1, with TRBD2 matching over 8 bases. V shed 1 base, J shed 9 bases, and the junction held 5 bases outside the gene matches. The CDR3 totals 14 residues. The germline V gene has CDR1 MNHNS and CDR2 SASEGT. In nucleotides, the CDR3 is TGTGCCAGCAGTGAAGTTGGCGGGGGGTTTGAGCAGTTCTTC. Residues: CASSEVGGGFEQFF.

V and J are TRBV27 and TRBJ1-3; TRBD1 is a possible D gene (5 bases). The germline V gene encodes CDR1 MNHEY and CDR2 SMNVEV (reference sequence). The CDR3 sequence is 15 residues long. The V gene lost 10 bases and the J gene lost 0 bases, with 16 bases spanning the gap. The DNA of the CDR3 is TGTGCCACCCAATCGACAGCTAGCTCTGGAAACACCATATATTTT. Amino acid sequence: CATQSTASSGNTIYF.

V is TRBV4-2 and J is TRBJ2-1; D gene unclear. Germline loops: CDR1 LGHNA, CDR2 YNFKEQ. This CDR3 comprises 13 residues. V was trimmed by 0 bases and J by 10 bases, leaving 10 bases between them. As DNA, the CDR3 is TGTGCCAGCAGCCAAGACGCAAAGTTGGAGCAGTTCTTC. Its protein product is CASSQDAKLEQFF.

V usage is TRBV6-2 or TRBV6-3 and J usage is TRBJ1-1; 10 bases match TRBD1. The CDR3 totals 15 residues. The germline CDR1 and CDR2 sequences are MNHEY and SVGEGT. V dropped 5 bases and J dropped 4; count of bases not matched to a gene: 7. CDR3 sequence (DNA): TGTGCCAGCAGTGAGGACAGGGGGAGGGCCACTGAAGCTTTCTTT. This encodes CASSEDRGRATEAFF.

The V call is TRBV18, the J call TRBJ2-5; D might be TRBD1 (5 bases). Trimming pared 1 base from V and 3 bases from J, leaving 12 bases between. The CDR3 consists of 15 residues. The germline V gene has CDR1 KGHSH and CDR2 LQKENI. This CDR3 is CASSPRVGQKETQYF. The CDR3 DNA reads as TGTGCCAGCTCACCACGGGTAGGACAAAAAGAGACCCAGTACTTC.

This chain joins TRBV7-9 and TRBJ2-3; TRBD1 aligns across 8 bases. The ends lost 4 bases at V and 2 bases at J; junction bases unmatched: 2. The germline V gene encodes CDR1 SEHNR and CDR2 FQNEAQ (reference sequence). This CDR3 comprises 14 residues. The CDR3 sequence: CASSYRGNTDTQYF. CDR3 coding DNA: TGTGCCAGCAGCTACAGGGGGAACACAGATACGCAGTATTTT.

The V call is TRBV19, the J call TRBJ1-4, with D possibly being TRBD1 (5 bases). The CDR3 loop spans 15 amino acids. The germline CDR1 and CDR2 sequences are LNHDA and SQIVND (reference sequence). The V end lost 5 bases, the J end lost 3 bases, and 13 bases lay between the germline ends. CDR3 DNA: TGTGCCAGTAGTCCAGTCGGGACCCCTAATGAAAAACTGTTTTTT. This sequence encodes CASSPVGTPNEKLFF.

This sequence joins TRBV5-1 and TRBJ2-2; D possibly corresponds to TRBD1 (5 bases). The germline V gene has CDR1 SGHRS and CDR2 YFSETQ. This CDR3 comprises 14 residues. The V and J ends lost 5 bases and 6 bases respectively, with 14 bases between them. The chain's CDR3 is CASRGLGASGELFF. CDR3 in DNA: TGCGCCAGCAGAGGTTTAGGGGCCTCCGGGGAGCTGTTTTTT.

V is TRBV7-9 and J is TRBJ1-2, with a tentative D call TRBD1 (5 bases). V lost 7 bases, J lost 5 bases, and 20 bases lay in between. The germline gives CDR1 SEHNR, CDR2 FQNEAQ (reference sequence). The CDR3 loop spans 15 amino acids. The CDR3 coding sequence is TGTGCCAGCACGGGAAGACAGAAGAGTGAATATGGCTACACCTTC. This codes for CASTGRQKSEYGYTF.

The rearrangement joins TRBV3-1 (or the pseudogene TRBV3-2) to TRBJ1-2, with 8 positions matching TRBD1. V gave up 5 bases and J gave up 0 bases; unmatched junction bases: 5. The CDR3 is 15 residues long. The germline gives CDR1 LGHDT, CDR2 YNNKEL (reference sequence). The CDR3 DNA reads TGTGCCAGCAGCGCTTACAGGGGGGCTAACTATGGCTACACCTTC. This translates into CASSAYRGANYGYTF.

V and J are TRBV9 and TRBJ1-6, with D maybe TRBD1 (6 bases). CDR3 length: 15 amino acids. CDR1 SGDLS and CDR2 YYNGEE come from the germline V gene. Deletions cut 2 bases from V and 9 bases from J, with 15 bases between. The chain's CDR3 is CASSVNGGLASPLHF. CDR3 coding DNA: TGTGCCAGCAGCGTGAATGGGGGGCTCGCTTCACCCCTCCACTTT.

The genes are TRBV5-5 and TRBJ1-1; no clear D. V lost 2 bases and J 0 bases, leaving 8 bases between the germline ends. CDR3 size: 14 residues. Germline V CDR1 and CDR2: SGHKS, YYEKEE (reference sequence). The CDR3 DNA reads as TGTGCCAGCAGCTTCGGGGAGATGAACACTGAAGCTTTCTTT. It yields the protein CASSFGEMNTEAFF.

V usage is TRBV3-1 (or the pseudogene TRBV3-2) and J usage is TRBJ1-3; 7 positions match TRBD1. This CDR3 has 13 residues. From germline, CDR1 is LGHDT and CDR2 YNNKEL (reference sequence). V shed 6 bases and J 4 bases; nucleotides not matched to a gene: 3. The CDR3 region is CASRPGQGNTIYF. CDR3 DNA: TGTGCCAGCAGACCGGGACAGGGAAACACCATATATTTT.

The V gene is TRBV7-2, the J gene TRBJ2-1, with TRBD1 identical over 9 bases. The CDR3 length is 15 residues. V shed 7 bases and J 4 bases; nucleotides not matched to a gene: 8. Germline V gives CDR1 SGHTA, CDR2 FQGNSA. CDR3 DNA: TGTGCCAGCATGGGGGACAGGGTTTATTACAATGAGCAGTTCTTC. Residues: CASMGDRVYYNEQFF.

CDR3 protein: CASGLVRGMNTGELFF. CDR3 sequence (DNA): TGTGCTAGTGGTTTGGTACGGGGAATGAACACCGGGGAGCTGTTTTTT. The chain recombines TRBV12-5 with TRBJ2-2, with D perhaps TRBD2 (5 bases). Germline V gene sequence: CDR1 LGHNT, CDR2 FRNRAP. V lost 0 bases and J lost 1, with 9 bases in between. This CDR3 is 16 amino acids long. Looking up the rest from reference TRBV12-5 and TRBJ2-2 gives the full variable domain: DARVTQTPRHKVTEMGQEVTMRCQPILGHNTVFWYRQTMMQGLELLAYFRNRAPLDDSGMPKDRFSAEMPDATLATLKIQPSEPRDSAVYFCASGLVRGMNTGELFFGEGSRLTVL.

V gene TRBV18 combines with J gene TRBJ2-2; D is perhaps TRBD2 (5 bases). CDR1 is KGHSH and CDR2 is LQKENI in the germline V gene. CDR3 length: 13 amino acids. Trimming took 3 bases from V and 4 from J, leaving 6 bases between them. As DNA, the CDR3 is TGTGCCAGCTCACCCCGGGGCACCGGGGAGCTGTTTTTT. Translating gives CASSPRGTGELFF.

The V gene is TRBV5-1, the J gene TRBJ2-3; tentative D call: TRBD1 (6 bases). CDR1 and CDR2 (germline): SGHRS, YFSETQ. This CDR3 is 18 amino acids long. V was pared by 0 bases and J by 1 base, with 18 bases between. CDR3 nucleotides: TGCGCCAGCAGCTTGGCACCAAACAGGGAAGGGGGCACAGATACGCAGTATTTT. Translation: CASSLAPNREGGTDTQYF.

The V and J genes are TRBV5-6 and TRBJ1-5; no firm D call. The germline V gene encodes CDR1 SGHDT and CDR2 YYEEEE. The CDR3 runs to 12 residues. The V end was cut by 0 bases, the J end by 5 bases, with 3 bases between. CDR3 in DNA: TGTGCCAGCAGCTTGGGTGATCAGCCCCAGCATTTT. This gives the protein CASSLGDQPQHF.

This clone was seen only once. This chain uses TRBV27 with TRBJ2-3; 8 bases fit TRBD1. The J segment lost 5 bases and the V segment lost 5 bases, leaving 6 bases of the junction unmatched. This CDR3 is 14 amino acids long. Germline CDR1 reads MNHEY; CDR2 reads SMNVEV (reference sequence). CDR3 in DNA: TGTGCCAGCAGTCGGACAGGGTCGGTAGATACGCAGTATTTT. Translation gives CASSRTGSVDTQYF.

The J gene is TRBJ1-6, the V gene TRBV28, with D hard to call. Trimming took off 5 bases at V and 7 bases at J, with 3 bases between the two ends. The germline V gene encodes CDR1 MDHEN and CDR2 SYDVKM. The length of the CDR3 is 11 residues. The CDR3: CASSQNSPLHF. Here the CDR3 DNA reads TGTGCCAGCAGTCAGAATTCACCCCTCCACTTT.